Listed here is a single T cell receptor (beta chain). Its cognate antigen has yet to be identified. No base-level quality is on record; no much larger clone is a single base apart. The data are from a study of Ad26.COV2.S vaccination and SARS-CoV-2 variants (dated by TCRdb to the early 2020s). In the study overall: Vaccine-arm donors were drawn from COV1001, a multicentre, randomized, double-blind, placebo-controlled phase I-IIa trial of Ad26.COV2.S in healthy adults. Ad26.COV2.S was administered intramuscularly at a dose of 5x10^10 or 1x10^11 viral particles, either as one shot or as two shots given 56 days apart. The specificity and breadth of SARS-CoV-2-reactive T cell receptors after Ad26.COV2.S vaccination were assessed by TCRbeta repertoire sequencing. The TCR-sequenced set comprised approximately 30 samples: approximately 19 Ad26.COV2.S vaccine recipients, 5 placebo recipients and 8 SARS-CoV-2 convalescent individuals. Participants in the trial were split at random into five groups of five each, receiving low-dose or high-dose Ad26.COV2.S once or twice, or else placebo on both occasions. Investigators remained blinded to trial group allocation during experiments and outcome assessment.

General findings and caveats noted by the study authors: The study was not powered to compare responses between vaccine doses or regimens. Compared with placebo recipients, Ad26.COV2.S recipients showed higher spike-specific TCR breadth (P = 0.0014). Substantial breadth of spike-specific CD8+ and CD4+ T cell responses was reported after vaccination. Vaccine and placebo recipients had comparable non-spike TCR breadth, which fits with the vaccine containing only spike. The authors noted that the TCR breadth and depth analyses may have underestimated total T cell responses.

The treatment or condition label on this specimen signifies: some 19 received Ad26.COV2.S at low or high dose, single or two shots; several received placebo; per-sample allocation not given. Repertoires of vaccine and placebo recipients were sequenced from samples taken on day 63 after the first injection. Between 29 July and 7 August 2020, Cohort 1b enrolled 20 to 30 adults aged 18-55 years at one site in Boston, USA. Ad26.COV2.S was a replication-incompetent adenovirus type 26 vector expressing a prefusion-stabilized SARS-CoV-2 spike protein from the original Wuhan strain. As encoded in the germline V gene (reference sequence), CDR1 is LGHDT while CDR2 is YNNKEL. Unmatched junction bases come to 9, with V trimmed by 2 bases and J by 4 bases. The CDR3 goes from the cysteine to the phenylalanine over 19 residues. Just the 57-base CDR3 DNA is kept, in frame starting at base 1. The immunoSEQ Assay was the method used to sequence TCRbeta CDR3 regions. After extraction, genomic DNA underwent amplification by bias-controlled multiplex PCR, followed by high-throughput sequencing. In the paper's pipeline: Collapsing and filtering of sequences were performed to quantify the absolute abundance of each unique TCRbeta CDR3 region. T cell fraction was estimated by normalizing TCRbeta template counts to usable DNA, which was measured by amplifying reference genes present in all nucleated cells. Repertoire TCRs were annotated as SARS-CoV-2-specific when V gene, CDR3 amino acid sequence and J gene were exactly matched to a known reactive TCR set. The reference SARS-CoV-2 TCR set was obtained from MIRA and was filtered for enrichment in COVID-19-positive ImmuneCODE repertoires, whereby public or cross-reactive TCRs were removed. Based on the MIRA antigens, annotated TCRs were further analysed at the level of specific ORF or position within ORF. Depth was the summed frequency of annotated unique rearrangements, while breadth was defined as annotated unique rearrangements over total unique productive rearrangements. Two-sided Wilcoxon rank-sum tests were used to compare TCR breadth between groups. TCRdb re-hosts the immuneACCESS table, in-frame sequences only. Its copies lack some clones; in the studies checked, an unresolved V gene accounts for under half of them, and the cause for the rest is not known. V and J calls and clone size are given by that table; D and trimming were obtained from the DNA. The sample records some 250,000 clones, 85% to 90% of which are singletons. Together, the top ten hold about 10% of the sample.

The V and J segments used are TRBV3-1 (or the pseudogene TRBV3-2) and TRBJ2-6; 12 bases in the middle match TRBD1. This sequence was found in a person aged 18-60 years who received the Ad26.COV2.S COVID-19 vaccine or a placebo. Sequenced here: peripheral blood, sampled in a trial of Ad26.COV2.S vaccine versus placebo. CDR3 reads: CASSQPIRDRGQGANVLTF. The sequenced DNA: TGTGCCAGCAGCCAACCTATACGGGACAGGGGGCAAGGGGCCAACGTCCTGACTTTC.